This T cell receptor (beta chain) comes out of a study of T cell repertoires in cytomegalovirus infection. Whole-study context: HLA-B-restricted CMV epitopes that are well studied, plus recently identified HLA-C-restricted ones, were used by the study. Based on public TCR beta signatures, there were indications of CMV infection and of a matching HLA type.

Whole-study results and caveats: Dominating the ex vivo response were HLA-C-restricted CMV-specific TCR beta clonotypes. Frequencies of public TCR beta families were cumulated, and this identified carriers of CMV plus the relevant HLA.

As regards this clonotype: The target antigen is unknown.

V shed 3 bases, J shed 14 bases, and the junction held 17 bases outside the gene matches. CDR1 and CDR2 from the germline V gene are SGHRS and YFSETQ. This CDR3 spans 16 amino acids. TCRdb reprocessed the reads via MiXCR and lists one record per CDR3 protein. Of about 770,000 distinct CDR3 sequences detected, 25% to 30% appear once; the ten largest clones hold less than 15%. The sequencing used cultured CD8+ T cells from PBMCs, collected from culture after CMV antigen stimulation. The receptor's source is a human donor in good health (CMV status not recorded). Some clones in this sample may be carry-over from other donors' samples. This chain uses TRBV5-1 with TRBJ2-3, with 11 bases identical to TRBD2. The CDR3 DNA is TGCGCCAGCAGCTCACTGGGGACTAGCGGTTTTCCCATATCGTATTTT. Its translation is CASSSLGTSGFPISYF.